The sequence of this TCR beta chain was determined in a study of shared clonotypes between healthy human individuals. Notes on the study in general: Naive CD4 clonotypes overlapped across a handful of donors at approximately 5%. Estimated richness values were generally larger in naive subsets than in memory subsets.

Repertoires were generated with immunoSEQ multiplex PCR, while TCRdb's copy carries only in-frame clones and drops some. Of roughly 2.2 million clones listed, about 92% are singletons. Memory CD4+ cells were the fraction left after CD45RA+ naive selection. A remark on this clone: What it binds is unknown.

The clonotype originates from a man younger than 30 in good health. Some clones in this sample may be carry-over from other donors' samples. Sequencing input: naive CD4+ T cells from PBMCs. The subset here: CD45RA+ positively selected.

CDR3 nucleotides: TGTGCCAGCAGTTCCAAACTTGAAGCTTTCTTT. This codes for CASSSKLEAFF. This rearrangement joins TRBV6-1 to TRBJ1-1; no clear D gene. The CDR3 runs to 11 residues. Germline V CDR1 and CDR2: MNHNS, SASEGT. V shed 5 bases and J shed 7 bases, with 8 bases lying between them.